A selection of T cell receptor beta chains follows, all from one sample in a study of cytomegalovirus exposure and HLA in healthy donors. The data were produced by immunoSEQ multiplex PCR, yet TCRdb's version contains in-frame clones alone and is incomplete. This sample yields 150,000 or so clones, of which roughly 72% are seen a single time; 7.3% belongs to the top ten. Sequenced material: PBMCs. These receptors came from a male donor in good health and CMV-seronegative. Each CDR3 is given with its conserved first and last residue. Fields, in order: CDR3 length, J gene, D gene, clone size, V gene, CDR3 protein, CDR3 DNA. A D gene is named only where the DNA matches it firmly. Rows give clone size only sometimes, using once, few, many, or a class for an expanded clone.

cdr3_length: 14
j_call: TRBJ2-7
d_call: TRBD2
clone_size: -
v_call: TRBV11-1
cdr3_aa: CASSLGGTSYEQYF
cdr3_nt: TGTGCCAGCAGCTTAGGTGGGACTAGCTACGAGCAGTACTTC

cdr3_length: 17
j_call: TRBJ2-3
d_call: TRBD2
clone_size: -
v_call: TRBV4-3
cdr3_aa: CASSQVLAGGSTDTQYF
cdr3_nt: TGCGCCAGCAGCCAAGTACTAGCGGGGGGTAGCACAGATACGCAGTATTTT

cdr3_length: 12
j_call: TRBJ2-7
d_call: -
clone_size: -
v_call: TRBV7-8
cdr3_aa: CASSFSSYEQYF
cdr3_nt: TGTGCCAGCAGCTTTTCTAGCTACGAGCAGTACTTC

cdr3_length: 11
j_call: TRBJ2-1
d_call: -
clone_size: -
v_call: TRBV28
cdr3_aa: CASSQRNEQFF
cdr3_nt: TGTGCCAGCTCCCAGCGCAATGAGCAGTTCTTC

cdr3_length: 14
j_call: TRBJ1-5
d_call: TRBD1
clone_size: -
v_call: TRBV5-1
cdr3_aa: CASSLLQGAQPQHF
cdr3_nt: TGCGCCAGCAGCTTGTTACAGGGGGCTCAGCCCCAGCATTTT

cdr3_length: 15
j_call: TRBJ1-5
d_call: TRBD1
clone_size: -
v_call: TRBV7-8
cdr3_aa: CASSLVVTGNQPQHF
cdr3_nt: TGTGCCAGCAGCTTAGTCGTGACAGGGAATCAGCCCCAGCATTTT

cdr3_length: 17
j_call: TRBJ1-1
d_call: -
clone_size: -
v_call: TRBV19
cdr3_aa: CASYTRTTGQTTHEAFF
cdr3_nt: TGTGCCAGTTATACCCGGACGACCGGACAGACAACCCATGAAGCTTTCTTT

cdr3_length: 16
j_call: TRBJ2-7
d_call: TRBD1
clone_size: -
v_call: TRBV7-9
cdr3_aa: CASSPITGGRIYEQYF
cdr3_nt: TGTGCCAGCAGCCCAATCACAGGGGGTAGGATCTACGAGCAGTACTTC

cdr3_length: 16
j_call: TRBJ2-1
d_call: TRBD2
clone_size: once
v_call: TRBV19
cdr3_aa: CATVSGRARSYNEQFF
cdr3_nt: TGTGCCACCGTTAGCGGGAGGGCCCGGTCCTACAATGAGCAGTTCTTC

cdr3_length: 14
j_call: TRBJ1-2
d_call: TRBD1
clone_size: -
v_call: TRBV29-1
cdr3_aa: CSVEVGTGVHGYTF
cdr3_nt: TGCAGCGTTGAGGTCGGGACAGGGGTTCATGGCTACACCTTC

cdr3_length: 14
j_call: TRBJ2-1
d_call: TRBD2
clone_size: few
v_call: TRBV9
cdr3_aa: CASSVSGGAGEQFF
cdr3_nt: TGTGCCAGCAGCGTGAGCGGGGGGGCGGGCGAGCAGTTCTTC

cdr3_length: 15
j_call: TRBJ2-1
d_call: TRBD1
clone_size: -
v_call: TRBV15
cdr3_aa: CATSRANRGYHEQFF
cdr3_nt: TGTGCCACCAGCAGAGCGAACAGGGGTTACCATGAGCAGTTCTTC

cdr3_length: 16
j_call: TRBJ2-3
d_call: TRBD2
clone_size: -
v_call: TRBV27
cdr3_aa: CASSSLLAGGGDTQYF
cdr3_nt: TGTGCCAGCAGTTCCTTACTAGCGGGGGGCGGAGATACGCAGTATTTT

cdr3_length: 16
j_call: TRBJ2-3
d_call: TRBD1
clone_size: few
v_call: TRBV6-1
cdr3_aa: CASSADRVPSTDTQYF
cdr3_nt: TGTGCCAGCAGTGCGGACAGGGTTCCTAGCACAGATACGCAGTATTTT

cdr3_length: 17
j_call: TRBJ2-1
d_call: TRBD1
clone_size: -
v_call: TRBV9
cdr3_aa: CASSEGTGTGGYHEQFF
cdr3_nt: TGTGCCAGCAGCGAAGGGACAGGGACAGGGGGCTATCATGAGCAGTTCTTC

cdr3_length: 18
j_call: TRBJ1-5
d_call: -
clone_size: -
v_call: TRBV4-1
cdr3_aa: CASSQESEEPWGNQPQHF
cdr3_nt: TGCGCCAGCAGCCAAGAATCTGAGGAACCGTGGGGCAATCAGCCCCAGCATTTT

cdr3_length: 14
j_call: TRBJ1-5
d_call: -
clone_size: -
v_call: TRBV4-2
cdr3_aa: CASSRGGGDQPQHF
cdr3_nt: TGTGCCAGCAGCCGAGGAGGGGGGGATCAGCCCCAGCATTTT

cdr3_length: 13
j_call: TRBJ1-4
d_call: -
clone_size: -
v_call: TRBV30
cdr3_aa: CARGGGAQEKLFF
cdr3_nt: TGTGCCCGGGGAGGGGGGGCGCAGGAAAAACTGTTTTTT

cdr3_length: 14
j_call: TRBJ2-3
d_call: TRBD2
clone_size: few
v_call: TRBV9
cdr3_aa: CASSGGGLAVTQYF
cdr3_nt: TGTGCCAGCAGCGGAGGCGGACTAGCTGTTACGCAGTATTTT

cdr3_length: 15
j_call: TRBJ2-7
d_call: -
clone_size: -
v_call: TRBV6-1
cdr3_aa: CASSEAGARLDEQYF
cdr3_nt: TGTGCCAGCAGTGAAGCGGGCGCCAGGCTCGACGAGCAGTACTTC

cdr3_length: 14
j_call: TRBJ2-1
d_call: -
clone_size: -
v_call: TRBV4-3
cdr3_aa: CASSQDQDYNEQFF
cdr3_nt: TGCGCCAGCAGCCAAGATCAGGACTACAATGAGCAGTTCTTC

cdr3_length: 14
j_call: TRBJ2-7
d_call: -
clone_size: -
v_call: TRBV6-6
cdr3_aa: CASSYTGSSYEQYF
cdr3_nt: TGTGCCAGCAGTTACACCGGGAGCTCCTACGAGCAGTACTTC

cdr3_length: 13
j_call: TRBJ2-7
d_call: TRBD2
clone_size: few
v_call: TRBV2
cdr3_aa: CASSVLGGDSKYF
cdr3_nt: TGTGCCAGCAGTGTCCTCGGGGGGGACTCAAAGTACTTC

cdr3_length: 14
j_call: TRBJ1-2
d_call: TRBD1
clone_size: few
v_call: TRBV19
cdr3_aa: CASSDLGTGAGYTF
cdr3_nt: TGTGCCAGTAGTGACCTCGGGACAGGGGCTGGCTACACCTTC

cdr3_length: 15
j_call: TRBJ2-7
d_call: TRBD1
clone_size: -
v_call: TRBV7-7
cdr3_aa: CASSKGQGVFYEQYF
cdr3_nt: TGTGCTAGCAGCAAGGGACAGGGGGTCTTCTACGAGCAGTACTTC

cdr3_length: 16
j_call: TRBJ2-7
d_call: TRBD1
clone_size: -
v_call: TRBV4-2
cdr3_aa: CASSQGPLWDRDEQYF
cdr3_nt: TGTGCCAGCAGCCAAGGGCCTTTGTGGGACAGGGACGAGCAGTACTTC

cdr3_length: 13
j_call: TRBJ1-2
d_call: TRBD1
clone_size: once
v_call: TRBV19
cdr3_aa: CASSQGEGYGYTF
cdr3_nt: TGTGCCAGTAGTCAGGGGGAAGGCTATGGCTACACCTTC

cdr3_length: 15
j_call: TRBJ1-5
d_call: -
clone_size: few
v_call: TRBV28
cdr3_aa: CASISFLAANQPQHF
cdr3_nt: TGTGCCAGCATCTCTTTTTTGGCGGCGAATCAGCCCCAGCATTTT

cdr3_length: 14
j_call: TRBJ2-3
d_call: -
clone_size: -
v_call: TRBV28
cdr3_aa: CASSLPGMTDTQYF
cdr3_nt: TGTGCCAGCAGTTTACCAGGAATGACAGATACGCAGTATTTT

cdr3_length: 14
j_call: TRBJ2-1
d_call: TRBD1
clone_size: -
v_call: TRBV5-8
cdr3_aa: CASSPGTDGNEQFF
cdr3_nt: TGTGCCAGCAGCCCCGGGACAGACGGCAATGAGCAGTTCTTC

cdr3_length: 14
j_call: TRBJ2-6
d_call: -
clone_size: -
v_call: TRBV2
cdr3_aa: CASSGGSGANVLTF
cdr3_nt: TGTGCCAGCAGCGGAGGCTCTGGGGCCAACGTCCTGACTTTC

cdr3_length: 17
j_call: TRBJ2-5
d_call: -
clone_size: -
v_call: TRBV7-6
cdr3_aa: CASSLGGQSGPGETQYF
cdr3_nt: TGTGCCAGCAGCTTAGGAGGACAGTCCGGCCCCGGGGAGACCCAGTACTTC

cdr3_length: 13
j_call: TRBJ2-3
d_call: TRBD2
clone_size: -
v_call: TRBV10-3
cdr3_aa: CAIELAGTDTQYF
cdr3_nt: TGTGCCATCGAACTAGCGGGCACAGATACGCAGTATTTT

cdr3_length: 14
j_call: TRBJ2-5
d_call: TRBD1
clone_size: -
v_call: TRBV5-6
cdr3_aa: CASSSRDRKETQYF
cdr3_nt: TGTGCCAGCAGCTCCCGGGACAGGAAAGAGACCCAGTACTTC

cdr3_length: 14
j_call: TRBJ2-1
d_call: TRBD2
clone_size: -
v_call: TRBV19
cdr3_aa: CASKWGLSYNEQFF
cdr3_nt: TGTGCCAGCAAGTGGGGACTAAGCTACAATGAGCAGTTCTTC

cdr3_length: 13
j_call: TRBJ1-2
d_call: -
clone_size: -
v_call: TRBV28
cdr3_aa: CASSLRGFRGYTF
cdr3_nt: TGTGCCAGCAGCTTACGGGGGTTCCGTGGCTACACCTTC

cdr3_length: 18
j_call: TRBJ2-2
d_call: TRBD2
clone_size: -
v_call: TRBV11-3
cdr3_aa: CASSPGTSGSVNTGELFF
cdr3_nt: TGTGCCAGCAGCCCTGGGACTAGCGGGAGCGTAAACACCGGGGAGCTGTTTTTT

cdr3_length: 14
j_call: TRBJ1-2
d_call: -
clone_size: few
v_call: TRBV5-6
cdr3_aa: CASSPLRLNYGYTF
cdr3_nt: TGTGCCAGCAGCCCGCTAAGACTTAACTATGGCTACACCTTC

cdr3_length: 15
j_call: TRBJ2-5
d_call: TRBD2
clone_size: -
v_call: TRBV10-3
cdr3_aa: CATGTSGQAGETQYF
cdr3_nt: TGTGCAACCGGGACTAGCGGGCAGGCCGGAGAGACCCAGTACTTC

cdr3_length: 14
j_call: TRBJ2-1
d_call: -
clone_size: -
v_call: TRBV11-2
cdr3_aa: CASSPEGRLNEQFF
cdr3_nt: TGTGCCAGCAGCCCCGAAGGCAGGCTCAATGAGCAGTTCTTC

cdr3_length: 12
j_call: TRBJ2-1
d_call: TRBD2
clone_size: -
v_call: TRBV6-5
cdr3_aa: CASSPGLAEQFF
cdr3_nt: TGTGCCAGCAGTCCGGGACTAGCGGAGCAGTTCTTC

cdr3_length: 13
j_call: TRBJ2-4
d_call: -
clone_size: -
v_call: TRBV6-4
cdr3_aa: CASSDRAGHIQYF
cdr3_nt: TGTGCCAGCAGTGACCGGGCGGGCCACATTCAGTACTTC

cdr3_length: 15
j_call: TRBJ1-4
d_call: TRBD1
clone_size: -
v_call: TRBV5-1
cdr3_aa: CASSRGTATNEKLFF
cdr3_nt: TGCGCCAGCAGCCGCGGGACAGCAACTAATGAAAAACTGTTTTTT

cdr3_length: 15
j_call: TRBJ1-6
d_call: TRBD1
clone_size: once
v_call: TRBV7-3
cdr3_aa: CASSLTGDWSSPLHF
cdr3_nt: TGTGCCAGCAGCTTGACAGGGGATTGGAGTTCACCCCTCCACTTT

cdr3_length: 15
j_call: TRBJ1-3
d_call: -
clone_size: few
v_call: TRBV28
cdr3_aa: CASSSPHDNRNTIYF
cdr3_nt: TGTGCCAGCAGTTCCCCACATGACAATAGAAACACCATATATTTT

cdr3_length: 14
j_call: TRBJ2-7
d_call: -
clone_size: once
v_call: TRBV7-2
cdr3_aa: CASSLGQTSYEQYF
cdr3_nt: TGTGCCAGCAGCCTCGGACAGACCTCCTACGAGCAGTACTTC

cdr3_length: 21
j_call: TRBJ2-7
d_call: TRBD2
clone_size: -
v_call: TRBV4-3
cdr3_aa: CASSQESPKSFGTSGSHEQYF
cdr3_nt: TGCGCCAGCAGCCAAGAGAGTCCTAAAAGCTTCGGGACTAGCGGGAGCCACGAGCAGTACTTC

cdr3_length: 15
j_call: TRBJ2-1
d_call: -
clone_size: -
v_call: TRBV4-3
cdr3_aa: CASSQDSLSRDEQFF
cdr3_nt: TGCGCCAGCAGCCAAGATTCCCTTTCGCGCGATGAGCAGTTCTTC

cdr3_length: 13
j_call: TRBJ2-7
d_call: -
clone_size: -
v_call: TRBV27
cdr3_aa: CASSLRRGQEQYF
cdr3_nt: TGTGCCAGCAGTTTACGCAGGGGTCAGGAGCAGTACTTC

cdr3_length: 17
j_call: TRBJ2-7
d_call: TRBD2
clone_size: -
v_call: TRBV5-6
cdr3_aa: CASSLGPSGREDYEQYF
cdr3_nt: TGTGCCAGCAGCTTGGGACCTAGCGGGAGGGAGGACTACGAGCAGTACTTC

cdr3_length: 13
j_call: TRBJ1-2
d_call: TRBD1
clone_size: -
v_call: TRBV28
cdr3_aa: CATTQGKDYGYTF
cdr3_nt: TGTGCCACCACACAGGGGAAGGACTATGGCTACACCTTC

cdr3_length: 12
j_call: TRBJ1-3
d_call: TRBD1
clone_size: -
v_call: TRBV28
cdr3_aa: CASKDRADTIYF
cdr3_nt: TGTGCCAGCAAAGACAGGGCTGACACCATATATTTT

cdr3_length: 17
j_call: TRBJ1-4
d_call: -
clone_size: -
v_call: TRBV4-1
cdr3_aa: CASSRTGSPGPNEKLFF
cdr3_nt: TGCGCCAGCAGCCGAACAGGGTCCCCTGGACCAAATGAAAAGCTGTTTTTT

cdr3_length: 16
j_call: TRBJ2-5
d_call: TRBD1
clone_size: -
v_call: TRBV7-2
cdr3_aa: CASSRDTGGGRETQYF
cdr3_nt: TGTGCCAGCAGCCGCGATACAGGGGGAGGTAGAGAGACCCAGTACTTC